The clone carrying this TCR beta chain was seen just once. The data originate from a study of T cell responses to AZD1222 COVID-19 vaccine. CDR1 and CDR2 from the germline V gene are PRHDT and FYEKMQ (reference sequence). CDR3 size: 16 residues. V dropped 8 bases and J dropped 3; count of bases not matched to a gene: 9. Repertoires were generated with immunoSEQ multiplex PCR, while TCRdb's copy carries only in-frame clones and drops some. The sample contains approximately 140,000 clones, under 90% of which appear only once. The TCR was taken from an adult who received the AZD1222 COVID-19 vaccine. V usage is TRBV13 and J usage is TRBJ2-3, with 12 bases matching TRBD2. The sequencing here drew on peripheral blood, taken 28 days after the second AZD1222 dose. The CDR3 sequence: CASGPWTSGVTDTQYF. The CDR3 nucleotides read TGTGCCAGCGGGCCTTGGACTAGCGGGGTAACAGATACGCAGTATTTT. Combining the CDR3 with reference TRBV13 and TRBJ2-3 gives the whole variable domain AAGVIQSPRHLIKEKRETATLKCYPIPRHDTVYWYQQGPGQDPQFLISFYEKMQSDKGSIPDRFSAQQFSDYHSELNMSSLELGDSALYFCASGPWTSGVTDTQYFGPGTRLTVL.